Listed here are 16 T cell receptor beta chains from one sample, sequenced in a study of shared clonotypes between healthy human individuals. The protocol was immunoSEQ multiplex PCR, while the TCRdb copy is restricted to in-frame clones and leaves out a portion. The sample includes a few million clones, about 93% seen only once; the top ten take 1.5% to 2%. CD45RO negativity and positive selection for CCR7 defined naive CD8 cells, a population that excluded terminally differentiated effector memory CD45RA+ cells. Sequencing used naive CD8+ T cells from PBMCs. These receptors all stem from a man aged 18 to 30 in good health. Some clones in this sample may be carry-over from other donors' samples.

The rearrangement joins TRBV28 to TRBJ1-5; no reliable D call. CDR3 length: 15 residues. In germline, CDR1 is MDHEN, CDR2 SYDVKM. With 4 bases removed from V and 5 bases from J, the gap between germline ends came to 15 bases. The CDR3: CASSSGSTLDQPQHF. The CDR3 DNA sequence: TGTGCCAGCAGTTCAGGTTCCACCTTAGATCAGCCCCAGCATTTT.

V gene TRBV29-1 combines with J gene TRBJ2-1; D is unclear. V dropped 0 bases and J dropped 10 bases, with 16 bases sitting between them. CDR3 length equals 14 residues. Germline assignment: CDR1 SQVTM and CDR2 ANQGSEA. The CDR3 spells CSVEDTAGPREQFF. Here the CDR3 DNA reads TGCAGCGTTGAAGATACCGCCGGCCCCCGGGAGCAGTTCTTC.

This clone was counted once. The V call is TRBV5-1, the J call TRBJ1-3; D gene uncertain. Trimming left V 1 base short and J 4 bases short, with 12 bases between. CDR1 is SGHRS, CDR2 YFSETQ, per germline. The CDR3 contains 15 residues. Written as DNA, the CDR3 is TGCGCCAGCAGCTTGAGTCGGGCCTCGGGAAACACCATATATTTT. It encodes CASSLSRASGNTIYF.

The CDR3 DNA follows: TGTGCCAGCAGCTTGAACGGGGTTGGCACTGAAGCTTTCTTT. Translation: CASSLNGVGTEAFF. The chain employs TRBV5-4 and TRBJ1-1, with D unclear. The CDR3 runs to 14 residues. CDR1 and CDR2 from the germline V gene are SGHNT and YYREEE (reference sequence). V dropped 1 base and J dropped 4 bases, with 11 bases sitting between them.

V and J are TRBV29-1 and TRBJ2-1, with 10 nucleotides matching TRBD2. This CDR3 contains 15 residues. The V gene end was trimmed by 8 bases and the J gene end by 6 bases; junction bases not matched to a gene: 13. Germline V CDR1 and CDR2: SQVTM, ANQGSEA. In DNA, the CDR3 is TGCAGCACCCAGACCCTAGCGGGAGTCCCCAATGAGCAGTTCTTC. Translated: CSTQTLAGVPNEQFF.

V is TRBV28 and J is TRBJ2-1, with 7 positions matching TRBD2. Trimming cost V 5 bases and J 3 bases; bases outside gene matches: 4. The CDR3 is 14 amino acids. Looked up from germline, CDR1 is MDHEN and CDR2 is SYDVKM. CDR3 residues: CASSRAGDYNEQFF. The CDR3 DNA reads as TGTGCCAGCAGTAGGGCGGGAGACTACAATGAGCAGTTCTTC.

The chain links TRBV7-9 to TRBJ2-7; no definite D call. The CDR3 covers 13 residues. Germline values: CDR1 SEHNR, CDR2 FQNEAQ (reference sequence). V gave up 7 bases and J gave up 3 bases, with 13 bases separating them. CDR3 DNA: TGTGCCAGCACCCCCGACAACCGCTACGAGCAGTACTTC. Translated, it gives CASTPDNRYEQYF.

The chain couples TRBV10-3 to TRBJ2-2; D unclear. Germline V CDR1 and CDR2: ENHRY, SYGVKD. CDR3 size: 11 residues. The V end lost 6 bases, the J end lost 6 bases, and 5 bases lay between the germline ends. The CDR3 reads CAIRAAGELFF. The CDR3 region has the DNA TGTGCCATCAGGGCAGCCGGGGAGCTGTTTTTT.

The rearrangement joins TRBV14 to TRBJ2-4; 8 bases are shared with TRBD2. The CDR3 contains 15 residues. Trimming removed 3 bases from V and 7 bases from J; junction bases left unmatched: 8. Germline V gene lookup returns CDR1 SGHDN and CDR2 FVKESK. CDR3 protein: CASSQFGLASNIQYF. The DNA of the CDR3 is TGTGCCAGCAGCCAGTTCGGACTAGCAAGTAACATTCAGTACTTC.

The chain combines TRBV7-9 with TRBJ1-4, with D tentatively TRBD1 (6 bases). The V gene lost 3 bases and the J gene lost 6 bases, with 17 bases spanning the gap. Per the germline V gene, CDR1 is SEHNR and CDR2 is FQNEAQ (reference sequence). The CDR3 totals 16 residues. CDR3 sequence reads: CASSLPGQSSDEKLFF. The CDR3 DNA reads TGTGCCAGCAGCTTGCCCGGACAGTCGTCGGATGAAAAACTGTTTTTT.

This chain links TRBV7-2 with TRBJ2-7; 11 bases align to TRBD2. Germline V gives CDR1 SGHTA, CDR2 FQGNSA. J lost 5 bases, V lost 1 base, and 1 base had no gene match. The CDR3 runs 14 residues. In nucleotides, the CDR3 is TGTGCCAGCAGCTTAGTAGCGGGAGGGCACGAGCAGTACTTC. It is translated as CASSLVAGGHEQYF.

The chain carries TRBV9 and TRBJ2-7; D tentatively reads TRBD1 or TRBD2 (6 bases each). This CDR3 comprises 13 residues. The germline V gene encodes CDR1 SGDLS and CDR2 YYNGEE. Trimming cost V 4 bases and J 5 bases, with 13 bases left between them. CDR3 sequence: CASSQEGGHEQYF. The CDR3 bases are TGTGCCAGCAGCCAGGAGGGGGGCCACGAGCAGTACTTC.

The chain employs TRBV7-6 and TRBJ2-7, with D uncertain. CDR3 size: 13 residues. The V and J ends lost 1 base and 6 bases respectively, with 10 bases between them. Germline V gene data show CDR1 as SGHVS and CDR2 as FNYEAQ. Here the CDR3 DNA reads TGTGCCAGCAGCTTAGTGCTGATAAGCGAGCAGTACTTC. As protein: CASSLVLISEQYF.

Concerning this clone: Germline is not matched at one junction end, which may reflect a read error. The CDR3 loop reads CASSPLLFKGAHGYGYTF. In DNA form, the CDR3 reads TGCGCCAGCAGCCCCCTCCTGTTTAAGGGGGCGCATGGTTATGGCTACACCTTC. This chain uses TRBV11-2 with TRBJ1-2; TRBD1 matches 7 bases. Germline assignment: CDR1 SGHAT and CDR2 FQNNGV. This CDR3 spans 18 amino acids.

The chain employs TRBV28 and TRBJ1-5; unclear D gene. The germline gives CDR1 MDHEN, CDR2 SYDVKM. The CDR3 is 14 residues long. V was pared by 5 bases and J by 1 base, with 9 bases between. The CDR3 region is CASSIYGSNQPQHF. The CDR3 DNA is TGTGCCAGCAGTATTTATGGGAGCAATCAGCCCCAGCATTTT.

Points on this clone: Other DNA variants within this sample encode the same CDR3. The chain uses TRBV19 and TRBJ1-5; D is possibly TRBD1 (5 bases). V lost 6 bases and J 0 bases, leaving 12 bases between the germline ends. CDR1 is LNHDA and CDR2 is SQIVND in the germline V gene (reference sequence). The CDR3 runs to 15 residues. CDR3 DNA sequence: TGTGCCAGTAGCCCGATCAGGGATAGCAATCAGCCCCAGCATTTT. Translated: CASSPIRDSNQPQHF.